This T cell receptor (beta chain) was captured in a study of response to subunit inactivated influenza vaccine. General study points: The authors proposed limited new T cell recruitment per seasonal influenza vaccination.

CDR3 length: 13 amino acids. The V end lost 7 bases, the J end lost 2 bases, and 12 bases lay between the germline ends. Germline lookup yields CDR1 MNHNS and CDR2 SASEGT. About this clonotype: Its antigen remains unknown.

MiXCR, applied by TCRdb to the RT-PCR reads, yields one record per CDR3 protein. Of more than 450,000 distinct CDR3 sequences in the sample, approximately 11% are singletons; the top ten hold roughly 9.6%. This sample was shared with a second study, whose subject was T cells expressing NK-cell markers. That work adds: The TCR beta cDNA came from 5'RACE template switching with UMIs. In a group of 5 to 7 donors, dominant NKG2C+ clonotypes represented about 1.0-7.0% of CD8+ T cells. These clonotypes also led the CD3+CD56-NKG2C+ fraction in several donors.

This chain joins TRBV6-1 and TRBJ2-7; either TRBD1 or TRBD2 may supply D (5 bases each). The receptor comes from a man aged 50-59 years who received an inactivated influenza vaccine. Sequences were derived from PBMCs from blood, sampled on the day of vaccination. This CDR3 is CASTRGIAYEQYF. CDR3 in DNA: TGTGCCAGCACCCGGGGCATAGCCTACGAGCAGTACTTC.